The following is a TCR beta chain sequence with its context. Its antigen remains unknown. The CDR3 is 15 residues long. Germline V gives CDR1 SEHNR, CDR2 FQNEAQ (reference sequence). The V segment lost 5 bases and the J segment 3 bases; nucleotides outside the gene matches: 7. The data were taken from a study of cytomegalovirus exposure and HLA in healthy donors. Nobody recorded the CMV serostatus of this donor. Overall study findings and caveats: In an earlier analysis, about 87% or about 30%: the productive usage of most TCR beta V segments. It was likely that a cluster of highly shared sequence variants was a sequencing artifact. Looking again later, the authors saw that most CMV-associated TCR beta chains seemed HLA-restricted.

A multiplex PCR was run with 60 Vbeta primers and 13 Jbeta primers. Assay: immunoSEQ multiplex PCR; the TCRdb copy retains only in-frame clones and omits some. Of some 130,000 clones detected, roughly 77% appear once; the ten largest clones hold around 4.8%. Sequencing was done on a sample of PBMCs. This sequence was found in a man in his thirties or forties in good health. This chain joins TRBV7-9 and TRBJ1-1; the match to TRBD1 covers 9 bases. The CDR3 here is CASSPRTGAYTEAFF. CDR3 coding DNA: TGTGCCAGCAGCCCCCGGACAGGGGCATACACTGAAGCTTTCTTT.